The TCR beta chain described here comes from a study of siplizumab effects on memory and regulatory T cells. V lost 3 bases, J lost 1 base, and 7 bases lay in between. The germline V gene encodes CDR1 MGHRA and CDR2 YSYEKL. This CDR3 is built from 13 residues. Here immunoSEQ multiplex PCR was the method, and the copy in TCRdb shows in-frame clones only, minus some. The sample lists over 10,000 clones, about 44% occurring once. The study's findings and limits: Naive T cells seemed more diverse than memory cells and seemed major alloresponse contributors. Suppression by proliferating Tregs derived from siplizumab cultures was not verified.

As for this clone: Its antigen is unknown.

The cells of the mixed lymphocyte reaction underwent an approximately 6-day coculture at 37°C. The sample taken for sequencing was CFSE-low (dividing) CD8+ T cells sorted from an allogeneic mixed lymphocyte reaction. The receptor comes from a human donor in good health; the cells came from an allogeneic mixed lymphocyte reaction. Some clones in this sample may be carry-over from other donors' samples. The rearrangement joins TRBV4-1 to TRBJ2-7; no clear D. The CDR3 coding sequence is TGCGCCAGCAGCCATACTGATTCCTACGAGCAGTACTTC. Its translation: CASSHTDSYEQYF.